This entry is about one T cell receptor (beta chain). Its antigen is not identified. Repertoires were generated with immunoSEQ multiplex PCR, while TCRdb's copy carries only in-frame clones and drops some. Of about 97,000 clones in the sample, around 89% are singletons; the top ten hold around 7%. This sample stems from a study of T cell responses to AZD1222 COVID-19 vaccine. CDR1 GTSNPN and CDR2 SVGIG come from the germline V gene (reference sequence). CDR3 size: 14 residues. Trimming removed 4 bases from V and 4 bases from J, with 15 bases in between. Regarding the study as a whole: Spike regions recognized by vaccine-associated CD4 TCRs spanned the protein, led by 160-218 and 743-854. Possibly, clonal diversity was underestimated; donors were largely white British and included more females. Spike-specific TCR breadth and depth were elevated following two AZD1222 doses. Unmutated variant regions are reportedly targeted by nearly half of spike-specific TCRs.

This sample comprised peripheral blood, obtained on day 0 of AZD1222 vaccination. The TCR comes from an adult in good health. This chain connects TRBV30 to TRBJ2-3, with a tentative D call TRBD2 (6 bases). The CDR3, as DNA: TGTGCCTGGATCGGCGCAGGGAGGCCAGATACGCAGTATTTT. Its protein is CAWIGAGRPDTQYF.